The TCR beta chain under discussion was sequenced for a study of blood T cells in healthy people across ages. Study details: Per every two T cells, about one barcoded beta molecule was captured by template switching.

Notes on the study in general: Naive and antigen-experienced cells were not separated, limiting conclusive comparison.

A second about 7 to 11 cycle PCR used barcoded and J-beta primers. Each cDNA molecule was tagged by a template-switch adaptor with 12 random nucleotides. TCRdb re-derived calls from the 5' RACE reads in MiXCR, one entry per CDR3 protein. This sample has about 940,000 distinct CDR3 sequences, with around 46% found just once. This CDR3 has 16 residues. The germline gives CDR1 MGHRA, CDR2 YSYEKL. V dropped 5 bases and J dropped 3 bases, with 18 bases sitting between them. Each donor's blood draw was 8.5 to 10 milliliters of peripheral blood. Comments on this clonotype: No antigen is known for it.

V and J are TRBV4-1 and TRBJ2-3; D may match TRBD1 or TRBD2 (5 bases each). Sequenced input: blood. The clonotype originates from a man aged 30 to 39 in good health. The CDR3 here is CASSIDRGVVTDTQYF. For the CDR3, the DNA is TGCGCCAGCAGCATCGACAGAGGGGTAGTGACAGATACGCAGTATTTT.